This TCR beta chain was captured by sequencing in a study of early T cells in non-severe SARS-CoV-2 infection. Study-level information: Sequenced material consisted of bulk RNA (from unsorted whole blood), and chains were unpaired. Study results and limitations: Reliance on VDJdb matching favored anti-spike CD8 responses; private and CD4 specificities were missed.

V shed 5 bases and J shed 5 bases, with 10 bases lying between them. Germline V gives CDR1 SGHTA, CDR2 FQGNSA. The CDR3 has 13 residues. Unique molecular identifiers tagged individual cDNA molecules. TCRdb redid the calling of the 5' RACE reads with MiXCR, one entry per CDR3 protein. The sample yields about 22,000 distinct CDR3 sequences, more than 3.5% seen once. This clonotype was counted ten times or more. Antigen specificity is unknown. J is TRBJ2-1 and V is TRBV7-2; D is undetermined. The clonotype was recovered from an adult who was a healthcare worker with PCR-confirmed SARS-CoV-2 infection or an uninfected control (not recorded which). Sequencing was performed on whole blood. The DNA for the CDR3 is TGTGCCAGCAGCCCTCGGGTCCACAATGAGCAGTTCTTC. Encoded protein: CASSPRVHNEQFF.